One sample yielded the 9 T cell receptor beta chains listed below, sequenced in a study of blood T cells in healthy people across ages. A sample-barcoded 5' primer and a J-beta primer mix were used in a second PCR of roughly 6 to 11 cycles. TCRdb fed the 5' RACE reads into MiXCR, producing one record per CDR3 protein. The sample has about a million distinct CDR3 sequences, about 48% seen once. Material: blood. These receptors were taken from a man aged 30 to 39 in good health.

Only a few counts were recorded for this clonotype. The chain combines TRBV12-3 or TRBV12-4 with TRBJ2-5, with D unclear. CDR3 length equals 13 residues. With 6 bases removed from V and 5 bases from J, the gap between germline ends came to 13 bases. The CDR3: CASSLPLGETQYF. DNA of the CDR3: TGTGCCAGCAGCCTCCCCCTCGGGGAGACCCAGTACTTC.

In this sample, this clonotype turned up a few times. The V and J genes are TRBV20-1 and TRBJ2-7; D unresolved. The CDR3 totals 13 residues. The V end lost 0 bases, the J end lost 0 bases, and 6 bases lay between the germline ends. Germline values: CDR1 DFQATT, CDR2 SNEGSKA (reference sequence). DNA for the CDR3: TGCAGTGCTAGAGAACGTCTCTCCTACGAGCAGTACTTC. Amino acid sequence: CSARERLSYEQYF.

At least ten counts were recorded for this clonotype. V gene TRBV16 combines with J gene TRBJ1-1; 8 bases agree with TRBD1. CDR3 size: 15 residues. Germline V gene data show CDR1 as KGHSY and CDR2 as FQNENV. V trimming: 2 bases; J trimming: 0 bases; junction bases outside the gene matches: 2. CDR3 amino acids: CASSQTGGMNTEAFF. The CDR3 DNA reads TGTGCCAGCAGCCAAACAGGGGGAATGAACACTGAAGCTTTCTTT.

This clonotype was seen a few times. The chain links TRBV11-3 to TRBJ2-6; no reliable D call. V was trimmed by 5 bases and J by 0 bases, leaving 14 bases between them. Germline V lookup: CDR1 SGHNT, CDR2 YENEEA. CDR3 length: 17 amino acids. This chain's CDR3 is CASSRLGSLSGANVLTF. CDR3 bases: TGTGCCAGCAGCCGCCTTGGCAGTCTCTCTGGGGCCAACGTCCTGACTTTC.

The rearrangement joins TRBV20-1 to TRBJ2-1; 16 bases line up with TRBD2. V was pared by 1 base and J by 9 bases, with 3 bases of the junction left unmatched. The length of the CDR3 is 15 residues. The V gene's germline CDR1 is DFQATT and CDR2 SNEGSKA (reference sequence). CDR3 in amino acids: CSARAGLAGGSEQFF. CDR3 DNA sequence: TGCAGTGCTAGAGCGGGACTAGCGGGGGGGAGTGAGCAGTTCTTC.

The chain has TRBV5-1 and TRBJ2-1, with 8 positions matching TRBD1. The CDR3 is made up of 15 amino acids. V was pared by 5 bases and J by 0 bases, with 4 bases of the junction left unmatched. Germline V gene data show CDR1 as SGHRS and CDR2 as YFSETQ. CDR3 DNA: TGCGCCAGCAGTACAGGGGGGATCTCCTACAATGAGCAGTTCTTC. It specifies CASSTGGISYNEQFF.

This clonotype has just a few counts. V and J are TRBV7-2 and TRBJ2-5; no reliable D call. Trimming removed 5 bases at V and 1 base at J, with 11 bases between. This CDR3 spans 14 amino acids. CDR1 is SGHTA and CDR2 is FQGNSA in the germline V gene. CDR3 amino acids: CASSRSALQETQYF. In DNA form, the CDR3 reads TGTGCCAGCAGCAGGAGTGCCCTCCAAGAGACCCAGTACTTC.

J is TRBJ2-5 and V is TRBV5-1, with TRBD1 as a possible D gene (7 bases). This CDR3 has 14 amino acids. CDR1 and CDR2 from the germline V gene are SGHRS and YFSETQ. The V gene lost 7 bases and the J gene lost 5 bases, with 18 bases spanning the gap. CDR3 protein: CASYPTGTYETQYF. CDR3 sequence (DNA): TGCGCCAGCTATCCGACAGGGACTTATGAGACCCAGTACTTC. Full variable domain (outside the CDR3, taken from reference TRBV5-1 and TRBJ2-5): KAGVTQTPRYLIKTRGQQVTLSCSPISGHRSVSWYQQTPGQGLQFLFEYFSETQRNKGNFPGRFSGRQFSNSRSEMNVSTLELGDSALYLCASYPTGTYETQYFGPGTRLLVL.

This clonotype occurred a few times. The chain recombines TRBV30 with TRBJ1-2; perhaps TRBD1 as D (6 bases). Per germline, CDR1 GTSNPN and CDR2 SVGIG (reference sequence). CDR3 length equals 12 residues. Trimming cost V 5 bases and J 4 bases, with 11 bases left between them. The CDR3 DNA reads TGTGCCTGGGCCCGGGGGGCCTATGGCTACACCTTC. It codes for CAWARGAYGYTF.